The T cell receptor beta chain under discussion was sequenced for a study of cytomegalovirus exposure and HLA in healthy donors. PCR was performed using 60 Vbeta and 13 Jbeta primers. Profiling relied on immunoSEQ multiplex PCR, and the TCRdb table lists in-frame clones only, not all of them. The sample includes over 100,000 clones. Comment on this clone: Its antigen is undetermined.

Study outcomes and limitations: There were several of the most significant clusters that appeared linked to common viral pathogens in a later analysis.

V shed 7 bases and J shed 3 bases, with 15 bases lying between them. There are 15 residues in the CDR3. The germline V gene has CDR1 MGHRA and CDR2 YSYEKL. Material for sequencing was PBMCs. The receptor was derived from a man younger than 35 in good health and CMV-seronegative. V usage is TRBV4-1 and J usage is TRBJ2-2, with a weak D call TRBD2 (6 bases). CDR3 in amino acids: CASKLLATYTGELFF. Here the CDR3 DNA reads TGCGCCAGCAAGCTTCTAGCGACGTACACCGGGGAGCTGTTTTTT.